This TCR beta chain appears in the sequencing data of a study of blood T cell repertoires in COVID-19. Background on the study: Some COVID-19 samples were acute and others convalescent; all came from the United States, Italy and Spain. The cDNA or gDNA used as material had been derived from T cells, B-cell-depleted T cells, or PBMCs.

Looked up from germline, CDR1 is SEHNR and CDR2 is FQNEAQ (reference sequence). Trimming took 6 bases from V and 5 from J; bases not matched to a gene: 7. The length of the CDR3 is 14 residues. The method was immunoSEQ multiplex PCR; TCRdb's version includes in-frame clones alone and lacks a portion of them. The sample records some 45,000 clones, 80% being singletons. The receptor comes from a man in his 70s with acute or convalescent COVID-19. The chain has TRBV7-9 and TRBJ2-5; 9 nucleotides match TRBD1. The sequenced sample consisted of peripheral blood. DNA of the CDR3: TGTGCCAGCAGACGACAGGGGGTAGGGGAGACCCAGTACTTC. Its translation is CASRRQGVGETQYF.